Listed below are T cell receptor beta chains from one sample, sequenced in a study of shared clonotypes between healthy human individuals. Profiled with immunoSEQ multiplex PCR; TCRdb holds only in-frame clones, not every one. The data contain millions of clones, roughly 94% of them singletons. Specimen: naive CD4+ T cells sorted from blood. The receptors stem from a man younger than 30 in good health. Each CDR3 is given with its conserved first and last residue. D genes are given only for firm matches. Expanded clones are given a class, and other clones once, few, many or no size at all.

-	-	TRBJ2-3	TRBV7-9	CATKAGASTSTDTQYF	TGTGCCACCAAGGCTGGGGCTAGCACTAGCACAGATACGCAGTATTTT
-	-	TRBJ2-7	TRBV5-4	CASSLEIASYEQYF	TGTGCCAGCAGCTTGGAGATAGCCAGTTACGAGCAGTACTTC
-	-	TRBJ2-7	TRBV5-5	CASSLGEGQLASQYF	TGTGCCAGCAGCTTGGGTGAAGGCCAACTGGCGTCGCAGTACTTC
once	-	TRBJ2-2	TRBV6-5	CAIRNGTSNTGELFF	TGTGCCATCAGGAACGGGACAAGTAACACCGGGGAGCTGTTTTTT
-	-	TRBJ2-7	TRBV2	CASSADRSYEQYF	TGTGCCAGCAGTGCCGACAGGTCCTACGAGCAGTACTTC
-	-	TRBJ2-1	TRBV7-9	CASSLDLGTFYNEQFF	TGTGCCAGCAGCTTAGATTTGGGGACGTTCTACAATGAGCAGTTCTTC
-	TRBD2	TRBJ2-2	TRBV7-7	CASSAITGTSGGKTGELFF	TGTGCTAGCAGCGCGATTACCGGGACTAGCGGGGGAAAGACCGGGGAGCTGTTTTTT
-	-	TRBJ2-3	TRBV2	CASRKSADTQYF	TGTGCCAGCAGGAAAAGTGCAGATACGCAGTATTTT
-	-	TRBJ1-2	TRBV19	CASSMGVGGYTF	TGTGCCAGTAGTATGGGGGTTGGAGGCTACACCTTC
-	-	TRBJ1-4	TRBV30	CAWSLSGEKLFF	TGTGCCTGGAGCCTCAGCGGTGAAAAACTGTTTTTT
-	-	TRBJ1-2	TRBV30	CALPRRGDGYTF	TGTGCCCTTCCACGCAGGGGTGATGGCTACACCTTC
-	-	TRBJ1-5	TRBV2	CASSGTLTAQPQHF	TGTGCCAGCAGTGGGACCTTGACAGCACAGCCCCAGCATTTT
-	-	TRBJ2-7	TRBV19	CASSQEPRGSYEQYF	TGTGCCAGTAGTCAAGAACCTAGGGGTAGCTACGAGCAGTACTTC
-	TRBD1	TRBJ2-7	TRBV5-1	CASSLLGQGAIYEQYF	TGCGCCAGCAGCTTACTGGGACAGGGGGCCATATACGAGCAGTACTTC
-	-	TRBJ1-2	TRBV7-2	CASSLLTDYGYTF	TGTGCCAGCAGCTTATTAACGGACTATGGCTACACCTTC
-	-	TRBJ1-1	TRBV10-3	CAINWGGLANTEAFF	TGTGCCATCAATTGGGGAGGATTAGCGAACACTGAAGCTTTCTTT
-	-	TRBJ2-3	TRBV30	CAWSRPGAGSADTQYF	TGTGCCTGGAGTAGGCCAGGGGCAGGTTCGGCAGATACGCAGTATTTT
-	-	TRBJ1-1	TRBV5-1	CASSLGGWRYGTPDTEAFF	TGCGCCAGCAGCTTGGGTGGGTGGAGATACGGGACGCCGGACACTGAAGCTTTCTTT
-	-	TRBJ1-1	TRBV10-1	CASSPTVNTEAFF	TGCGCCAGCAGTCCAACAGTGAACACTGAAGCTTTCTTT
-	TRBD1	TRBJ1-2	TRBV2	CASKHDRAKNYGYTF	TGTGCCAGCAAACACGACAGGGCGAAAAATTATGGCTACACCTTC